This T cell receptor (beta chain) derives from a study of beta chain features in type 1 diabetes. Study-wide points: When Type 1 diabetes patients were examined, their TCRB CDR3s proved moderately but significantly shorter in all four CD4+ subsets. VDJ junctions from type 1 diabetes patients carried fewer insertions and larger deletions. Patients showed naive, central memory and Treg TCRB repertoires that appeared more similar than those of healthy donors.

V trimming: 5 bases; J trimming: 6 bases; junction bases outside the gene matches: 3. The CDR3 consists of 13 residues. CDR1 MNHNY and CDR2 SVGAGI come from the germline V gene (reference sequence). For this clone: Its antigen is as yet unknown.

Expressed TCRB transcripts were sequenced because the entire RNA isolate underwent reverse transcription. Here immunoSEQ multiplex PCR was the method, and the copy in TCRdb shows in-frame clones only, minus some. This table holds some 280,000 clones, 14% found once. V gene TRBV6-6 combines with J gene TRBJ1-1; 10 bases line up with TRBD1. Source material: naive CD4+ T cells from blood. The TCR sequence derives from a man between 25 and 39 years old with type 1 diabetes. CDR3 coding DNA: TGTGCCAGCAGTGCCGGACAGGGGGCTGAAGCTTTCTTT. Its translation is CASSAGQGAEAFF.